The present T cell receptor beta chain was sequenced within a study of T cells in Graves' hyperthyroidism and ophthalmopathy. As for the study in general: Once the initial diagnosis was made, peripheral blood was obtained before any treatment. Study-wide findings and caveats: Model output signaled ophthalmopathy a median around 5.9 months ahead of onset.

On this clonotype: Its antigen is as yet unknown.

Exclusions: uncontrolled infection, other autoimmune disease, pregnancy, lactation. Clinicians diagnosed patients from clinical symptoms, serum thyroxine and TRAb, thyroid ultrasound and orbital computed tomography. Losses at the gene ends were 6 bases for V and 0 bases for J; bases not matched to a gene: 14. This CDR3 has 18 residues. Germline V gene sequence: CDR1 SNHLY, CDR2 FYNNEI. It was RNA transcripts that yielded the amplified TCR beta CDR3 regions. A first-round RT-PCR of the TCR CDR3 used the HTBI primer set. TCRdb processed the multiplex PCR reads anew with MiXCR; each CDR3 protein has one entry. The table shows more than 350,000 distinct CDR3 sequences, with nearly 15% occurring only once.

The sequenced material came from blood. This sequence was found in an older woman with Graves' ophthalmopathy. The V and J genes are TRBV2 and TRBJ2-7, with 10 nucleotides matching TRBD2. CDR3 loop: CASSAGVAGGQSSYEQYF. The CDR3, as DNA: TGTGCCAGCAGCGCCGGGGTAGCGGGAGGCCAAAGCTCCTACGAGCAGTACTTC. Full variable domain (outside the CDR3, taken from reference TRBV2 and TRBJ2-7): EPEVTQTPSHQVTQMGQEVILRCVPISNHLYFYWYRQILGQKVEFLVSFYNNEISEKSEIFDDQFSVERPDGSNFTLKIRSTKLEDSAMYFCASSAGVAGGQSSYEQYFGPGTRLTVT.